This T cell receptor (beta chain) is from a study of regulatory T cells in long-lasting Graves disease. Across the whole study: The study counted Graves' disease as persistent given over 5 years of antithyroid drugs and positive TSH receptor antibodies. Notes on the study in general: Persistent cases favored TRBV28, TRBJ1-2 and TRBJ2-5.

To make TCR beta libraries, researchers used iRepertoire HTBI primers and Arm-PCR of CDR3 regions. TCRdb independently ran MiXCR on the multiplex PCR reads; one entry per CDR3 protein. Of fewer than 400,000 distinct CDR3 sequences listed, around 19% are singletons. This clonotype showed up just a few times. Its target is not known. This sample's time point: persistent/refractory GD, antithyroid drugs over 5 years with positive TRAb. Scientists built the TCR library using RNA that was extracted from PBMCs. Doctors identified Graves' disease using the American Thyroid Association guidelines. Trimming shortened V by 0 bases and J by 7 bases, and 15 bases separated the two germline ends. Germline values: CDR1 DFQATT, CDR2 SNEGSKA (reference sequence). The CDR3 is 14 amino acids.

This chain uses TRBV20-1 with TRBJ1-2, with a weak D call TRBD1 (5 bases). This sequence was found in a female donor with Graves disease. Sequencing used peripheral blood mononuclear cells (PBMCs), obtained when the disease was refractory, from a patient treated with antithyroid drugs. The CDR3 DNA is TGCAGTGCTAGAGATCCCGCCAGGGTTGGTGGCTACACCTTC. It codes for CSARDPARVGGYTF.